This T cell receptor beta chain was sequenced in a study of OX40 agonist ivuxolimab in advanced cancers. Across the whole study: At 65% to 90% male, the cohort had a mean age of about 60 years, ranging from about 23 to 79.

Produced via immunoSEQ multiplex PCR; TCRdb's table is partial and in-frame only. The sample lists about 140,000 clones; about nine tenths were seen once. The receptor was isolated from an adult with an advanced solid tumor such as melanoma, head and neck, liver or kidney cancer. The source was CD4+ or CD8+ T cells sorted from blood, collected in a trial of the OX40 agonist ivuxolimab.

The CDR3 reads CASSYKMGGWDTQYF. CDR3 sequence (DNA): TGTGCCAGCAGTTACAAAATGGGGGGCTGGGATACGCAGTATTTT. The gene calls are TRBV6-5 and TRBJ2-3; D tentatively fits TRBD1 or TRBD2 (6 bases each). Trimming stripped 2 bases from V and 6 bases from J, with 15 bases between. The CDR3 contains 15 residues. CDR1 MNHEY and CDR2 SVGAGI come from the germline V gene.